This T cell receptor beta chain was captured in a study of cytomegalovirus exposure and HLA in healthy donors. This clone was detected only a few times. PCR used 60 Vbeta primers and 13 Jbeta primers. The method was immunoSEQ multiplex PCR; TCRdb's version includes in-frame clones alone and lacks a portion of them. The table includes roughly 100,000 clones, under 85% detected once. Trimming left V 2 bases short and J 4 bases short, with 18 bases between. Germline CDR1 SGHVS, CDR2 FQNEAQ. The CDR3 covers 17 residues. Sequencing was performed on PBMCs. The origin of this receptor is a middle-aged man in good health and CMV-seronegative. The chain has TRBV7-8 and TRBJ1-5; no firm D call. The CDR3 nucleotides read TGTGCCAGCAGCTTAAAGAGGGAGTTAAACGGGAATCAGCCCCAGCATTTT. Its translation is CASSLKRELNGNQPQHF.